These T cell receptor beta chains were read from a single sample in a study of cytomegalovirus exposure and HLA in healthy donors. Data came from immunoSEQ multiplex PCR; TCRdb stores just in-frame clones and leaves some out. Its clone listing holds under 95,000 clones. Material for sequencing was PBMCs. The receptor set was obtained from a man between 18 and 29 years old in good health and CMV-seropositive. Each CDR3 is given with its conserved first and last residue.

>TRBJ2-5|TRBV5-6
CASSLRETQYF
>TRBJ1-1|TRBV9
CASSVEGEVGAFF
>TRBJ2-1|TRBV19
CASSIGDASEQFF
>TRBJ1-2|TRBV10-3
CAISGENFYGYTF
>TRBJ2-5|TRBV18
CASSPPEVQETQYF
>TRBJ2-1|TRBV29-1
CSVDRSEDNEQFF
>TRBJ2-3|TRBV19
CASSSIAGAGDTQYF
>TRBJ1-1|TRBV6-5
CASSYRDVAFF
>TRBJ1-5|TRBV7-2
CASSFVGGRSNQPQHF
>TRBJ2-1|TRBV5-1
CASSSILATTDNEQFF
>TRBJ2-5|TRBV21-1
CASSTQQIRETQYF
>TRBJ1-1|TRBV4-2
CASSQGEGQRVTEAFF
>TRBJ2-3|TRBV27
CASSLSPTGITDTQYF
>TRBJ1-2|TRBV7-9
CASTVSLDRFYTF
>TRBJ1-5|TRBV19
CASSIAVGASNQPQHF
>TRBJ2-1|TRBV5-1
CASSLGTSDNNEQFF
>TRBJ1-2|TRBV4-1
CASSQDTREDYGYTF
>TRBJ2-2|TRBV6-4
CASSDGQGTGELFF
>TRBJ2-1|TRBV5-1
CASSYRLAGTYNEQFF
>TRBJ1-1|TRBV2
CASSWDRGLTEAFF
>TRBJ2-1|TRBV28
CASSATGHSPAGSYNEQFF
>TRBJ1-5|TRBV5-6
CASSIQGSQPQHF
>TRBJ1-2|TRBV7-2
CASSLARGYGYTF
>TRBJ1-5|TRBV6-5
CASSPTGNNQPQHF
>TRBJ2-1|TRBV4-2
CASSQGSGLAGGPSDNEQFF
>TRBJ2-3|TRBV2
CASSWSGGTDTQYF
>TRBJ2-1|TRBV25-1
CASSGRADYNEQFF
>TRBJ2-7|TRBV19
CASSTRTGIYYEQYF
>TRBJ1-2|TRBV28
CASSKGVWGGYTF
>TRBJ2-1|TRBV5-1
CASSWGTSGGLNEQFF
>TRBJ2-1|TRBV28
CASSLPTDYNEQFF
>TRBJ1-2|TRBV27
CASSPGTGVGYGYTF
>TRBJ2-7|TRBV7-8
CASSLARTGGSYEQYF
>TRBJ2-5|TRBV27
CASSLWAGAGETQYF
>TRBJ2-2|TRBV2
CASSEYGTGDSGELFF
>TRBJ2-7|TRBV29-1
CSAAPGMAYEQYF
>TRBJ2-6|TRBV7-3
CASSQKPLGQTNSGANVLTF
>TRBJ1-2|TRBV6-6
CASSTEDYGYTF
>TRBJ1-5|TRBV27
CASSVQGARGNQPQHF
>TRBJ2-7|TRBV5-6
CASSLATSGPYEQYF
>TRBJ1-2|TRBV28
CASSLLGPRAYGYTF
>TRBJ2-7|TRBV4-1
CASSQGEVYYEQYF
>TRBJ1-1|TRBV30
CAWGRGLNTEAFF
>TRBJ2-3|TRBV9
CASSVAYTDTQYF
>TRBJ2-2|TRBV5-1
CASSLAPGTGAGELFF
>TRBJ1-2|TRBV7-9
CASSLGTSLYGYTF
>TRBJ2-1|TRBV7-2
CASSFGPGANEQFF
>TRBJ2-3|TRBV5-4
CASRMRGAPHTADTQYF
>TRBJ2-2|TRBV29-1
CSVTRDRAATGELFF
>TRBJ2-2|TRBV9
CASSPRTGNTGELFF
>TRBJ2-1|TRBV15
CATSRDSGAGANEQFF
>TRBJ2-5|TRBV5-1
CASSMGRTQETQYF